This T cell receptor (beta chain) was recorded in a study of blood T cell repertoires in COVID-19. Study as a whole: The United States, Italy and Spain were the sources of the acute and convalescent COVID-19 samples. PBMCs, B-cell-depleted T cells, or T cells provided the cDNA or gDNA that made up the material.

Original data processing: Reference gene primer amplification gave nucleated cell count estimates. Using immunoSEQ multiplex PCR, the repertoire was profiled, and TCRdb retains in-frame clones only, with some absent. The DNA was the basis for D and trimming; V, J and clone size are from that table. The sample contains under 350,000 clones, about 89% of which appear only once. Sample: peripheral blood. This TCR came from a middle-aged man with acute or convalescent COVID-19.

CDR3 sequence reads: CASSLGAGRLSDTQYF. The CDR3 DNA follows: TGTGCCAGCAGCTTAGGGGCTGGGAGATTGTCAGATACGCAGTATTTT. The chain is built from TRBV7-2 and TRBJ2-3; a possible D gene is TRBD2 (5 bases). V shed 1 base and J shed 4 bases, with 15 bases lying between them. The CDR3 is 16 amino acids. Germline CDR1 is SGHTA and CDR2 is FQGNSA.